A single sample is the source of the 21 T cell receptor beta chains below, sequenced in a study of T cell responses to AZD1222 COVID-19 vaccine. The method was immunoSEQ multiplex PCR; TCRdb's version includes in-frame clones alone and lacks a portion of them. Of about 54,000 clones in the sample, roughly 90% were seen once. This sample comprised peripheral blood, obtained on day 0 of AZD1222 vaccination. The receptors shown here come from an adult in good health.

The chain couples TRBV19 to TRBJ2-1; 8 nucleotides match TRBD1. This CDR3 has 16 amino acids. Germline CDR1 and CDR2: LNHDA and SQIVND (reference sequence). V gave up 2 bases and J gave up 9 bases; unmatched junction bases: 12. CDR3 sequence: CASSIWGTGGRGEQFF. The CDR3 coding sequence is TGTGCCAGTAGTATATGGGGGACAGGTGGTCGAGGTGAGCAGTTCTTC.

CDR3 DNA: TGTGCCAGCAATCGTATACAAGAGACCCAGTACTTC. Protein sequence: CASNRIQETQYF. J is TRBJ2-5 and V is TRBV2, with D unresolved. Trimming pared 7 bases from V and 2 bases from J, leaving 8 bases between. Looked up from germline, CDR1 is SNHLY and CDR2 is FYNNEI. The CDR3 covers 12 residues.

The V and J genes are TRBV30 and TRBJ1-1; unclear D gene. The length of the CDR3 is 12 residues. Trimming stripped 5 bases from V and 11 bases from J, with 18 bases between. Germline V gives CDR1 GTSNPN, CDR2 SVGIG (reference sequence). The CDR3 DNA follows: TGTGCCTGGGTAGTAAACCGTTTACGTGCTTTCTTT. Residues: CAWVVNRLRAFF.

CDR3 DNA sequence: TGTGCCAGTACCCGGGGAGCGTCTAATGAAAAACTGTTTTTT. This encodes CASTRGASNEKLFF. The chain has TRBV19 and TRBJ1-4, with D hard to call. The CDR3 contains 14 residues. The germline CDR1 and CDR2 sequences are LNHDA and SQIVND (reference sequence). The V and J ends lost 7 bases and 3 bases respectively, with 12 bases between them. Drawing the rest from reference TRBV19 and TRBJ1-4, the complete variable domain is DGGITQSPKYLFRKEGQNVTLSCEQNLNHDAMYWYRQDPGQGLRLIYYSQIVNDFQKGDIAEGYSVSREKKESFPLTVTSAQKNPTAFYLCASTRGASNEKLFFGSGTQLSVL.

The chain links TRBV5-1 to TRBJ2-1, with TRBD2 matching over 11 bases. The V and J ends lost 1 base and 2 bases, in that order; junction bases with no gene match: 2. In germline, CDR1 is SGHRS, CDR2 YFSETQ. The CDR3 extends over 16 amino acids. The CDR3 protein is CASSLTSGSPYNEQFF. CDR3 DNA: TGCGCCAGCAGCTTGACTAGCGGGAGCCCCTACAATGAGCAGTTCTTC.

This clone was found once. The rearrangement uses TRBV2 and TRBJ1-2; possible D gene TRBD1, 5 bases. CDR3 size: 12 residues. Between the trimmed V and J ends, which lost 7 bases and 7 bases, there was a span of 13 bases. CDR1 is SNHLY and CDR2 is FYNNEI in the germline V gene. CDR3 amino acids: CASTIWGSGYTF. The CDR3 bases are TGTGCCAGCACCATCTGGGGCTCTGGCTACACCTTC.

To note about this clone: Additional DNA sequences in this sample encode the identical CDR3. V usage is TRBV10-3 and J usage is TRBJ1-3, with D tentatively TRBD1 (6 bases). V shed 5 bases and J shed 0 bases, with 8 bases lying between them. The CDR3 loop spans 14 amino acids. Per the germline V gene, CDR1 is ENHRY and CDR2 is SYGVKD. The CDR3 sequence: CAISSDSSGNTIYF. The CDR3 DNA reads as TGTGCCATCAGTTCGGACAGCTCTGGAAACACCATATATTTT.

The chain uses TRBV3-1 (or the pseudogene TRBV3-2) and TRBJ2-1; TRBD2 aligns across 8 bases. Losses at the gene ends were 1 base for V and 7 bases for J; bases not matched to a gene: 12. Per the germline V gene, CDR1 is LGHDT and CDR2 is YNNKEL (reference sequence). This CDR3 contains 17 residues. DNA for the CDR3: TGTGCCAGCAGCCAAGGAATAGGACTAGCTCAAACTAATGAGCAGTTCTTC. This codes for CASSQGIGLAQTNEQFF.

This sequence joins TRBV28 and TRBJ1-4; a weak D match, TRBD1 (5 bases). The CDR3 length is 13 residues. CDR1 and CDR2 from the germline V gene are MDHEN and SYDVKM. Trimming shortened V by 7 bases and J by 3 bases, and 9 bases separated the two germline ends. CDR3: CASMTVSNEKLFF. The DNA of the CDR3 is TGTGCCAGCATGACAGTTTCTAATGAAAAACTGTTTTTT.

This clone came up a few times. This chain uses TRBV10-3 with TRBJ1-5, with TRBD1 identical over 9 bases. Losses at the gene ends were 6 bases for V and 6 bases for J; bases not matched to a gene: 9. Germline V gene lookup returns CDR1 ENHRY and CDR2 SYGVKD. This CDR3 spans 15 amino acids. For the CDR3, the DNA is TGTGCCATCAGCCCTACAGGGGGCGCAGGTCAGCCCCAGCATTTT. Translating it yields CAISPTGGAGQPQHF.

The sample holds one count of this clone. The rearrangement joins TRBV4-1 to TRBJ2-2, with TRBD2 matching over 14 bases. V was clipped by 4 bases and J by 0 bases; unmatched bases: 4. CDR1 is MGHRA and CDR2 is YSYEKL in the germline V gene. This CDR3 comprises 18 residues. The CDR3 bases are TGCGCCAGCAGCCGCAGACTAGCGGGAGGGGCGAACACCGGGGAGCTGTTTTTT. This translates into CASSRRLAGGANTGELFF.

V is TRBV18 and J is TRBJ1-3; D uncertain. CDR3 length: 17 residues. The germline V gene has CDR1 KGHSH and CDR2 LQKENI. The germline V and J ends were trimmed by 6 bases and 0 bases, with 18 bases remaining between them. The CDR3, as DNA: TGTGCCAGCTCGCCCCTGGTGCCGGGAAGCTCTGGAAACACCATATATTTT. This codes for CASSPLVPGSSGNTIYF.

This chain links TRBV28 with TRBJ1-1; D is undetermined. Germline lookup yields CDR1 MDHEN and CDR2 SYDVKM. V was trimmed by 5 bases and J by 0 bases, leaving 13 bases between them. The CDR3 has 15 amino acids. CDR3 in amino acids: CASSPHHQMNTEAFF. The CDR3 nucleotides read TGTGCCAGCAGTCCCCACCATCAGATGAACACTGAAGCTTTCTTT.

This clone is a singleton in its sample. The chain employs TRBV27 and TRBJ1-2; TRBD1 matches 7 bases. CDR1 is MNHEY, CDR2 SMNVEV, per germline (reference sequence). The V gene end was trimmed by 7 bases and the J gene end by 5 bases; junction bases not matched to a gene: 13. This CDR3 comprises 15 residues. The CDR3 sequence: CASTNSPRGLYGYTF. In DNA, the CDR3 is TGTGCCAGCACCAACTCCCCCAGGGGGTTGTATGGCTACACCTTC.

The chain has TRBV7-2 and TRBJ2-7, with unresolved D. V was clipped by 3 bases and J by 2 bases, with 5 bases between them. Germline CDR1 and CDR2: SGHTA and FQGNSA. This CDR3 has 12 amino acids. The CDR3 nucleotides are TGTGCCAGCAGCTTCGACCCCTACGAGCAGTACTTC. It codes for CASSFDPYEQYF.

The chain is built from TRBV15 and TRBJ1-2, with 9 bases aligning to TRBD1. The J segment lost 2 bases and the V segment lost 7 bases, leaving 8 bases of the junction unmatched. The germline V gene encodes CDR1 LNHNV and CDR2 YYDKDF (reference sequence). This CDR3 region has 15 residues. CDR3: CATTFGTGINYGYTF. The CDR3 DNA follows: TGTGCCACCACCTTTGGGACAGGGATAAACTATGGCTACACCTTC.

The V and J genes are TRBV7-9 and TRBJ1-1, with TRBD1 as a possible D gene (5 bases). The V gene lost 4 bases and the J gene lost 0 bases, with 9 bases spanning the gap. This CDR3 contains 14 residues. The V gene's germline CDR1 is SEHNR and CDR2 FQNEAQ (reference sequence). The CDR3 DNA reads as TGTGCCAGCAGCTCCCCGACAGTGAACACTGAAGCTTTCTTT. This translates into CASSSPTVNTEAFF. The full variable domain, with the rest looked up from reference TRBV7-9 and TRBJ1-1, is DTGVSQNPRHKITKRGQNVTFRCDPISEHNRLYWYRQTLGQGPEFLTYFQNEAQLEKSRLLSDRFSAERPKGSFSTLEIQRTEQGDSAMYLCASSSPTVNTEAFFGQGTRLTVV.

The chain couples TRBV5-1 to TRBJ2-7; no clear D gene. There are 15 residues in the CDR3. Germline V CDR1 and CDR2: SGHRS, YFSETQ. V was cut by 0 bases and J by 6 bases, with 16 bases left in between. In DNA form, the CDR3 reads TGCGCCAGCAGCTTGGTCCGTGATTCCGTATCCGAGCAGTACTTC. It translates to CASSLVRDSVSEQYF.

This clone appeared a single time. The V and J genes are TRBV3-1 (or the pseudogene TRBV3-2) and TRBJ1-1; D gene ambiguous. V was shortened by 6 bases and J by 0 bases, with 11 bases between the two germline ends. The germline V gene has CDR1 LGHDT and CDR2 YNNKEL (reference sequence). This CDR3 spans 14 amino acids. This CDR3 is CASRGQSMNTEAFF. As DNA, the CDR3 is TGTGCCAGCAGAGGGCAGAGCATGAACACTGAAGCTTTCTTT.

The chain recombines TRBV5-4 with TRBJ2-3; 9 bases are shared with TRBD1. CDR1 and CDR2 from the germline V gene are SGHNT and YYREEE (reference sequence). This CDR3 spans 15 amino acids. V was clipped by 4 bases and J by 8 bases; unmatched bases: 11. Here the CDR3 reads CASSHQQGARGTQYF. The CDR3 DNA follows: TGTGCCAGCAGCCACCAACAGGGGGCGCGTGGTACGCAGTATTTT. The full variable domain, its missing parts supplied by reference TRBV5-4 and TRBJ2-3, is ETGVTQSPTHLIKTRGQQVTLRCSSQSGHNTVSWYQQALGQGPQFIFQYYREEENGRGNFPPRFSGLQFPNYSSELNVNALELDDSALYLCASSHQQGARGTQYFGPGTRLTVL.

The sample holds one count of this clone. The chain combines TRBV5-1 with TRBJ2-1; 11 nucleotides align to TRBD2. The CDR3 has 19 residues. The V and J ends lost 3 bases and 0 bases, in that order; junction bases with no gene match: 11. Looked up from germline, CDR1 is SGHRS and CDR2 is YFSETQ. The CDR3 spells CASSSGLAGRASSYNEQFF. In DNA form, the CDR3 reads TGCGCCAGCAGCTCTGGACTAGCGGGCCGAGCAAGCTCCTACAATGAGCAGTTCTTC.